One sample yielded the 2 T cell receptor beta chains listed below, sequenced in a study of OX40 agonist ivuxolimab in advanced cancers. Sequencing was performed with immunoSEQ multiplex PCR; in TCRdb, only in-frame clones are kept and a portion is missing. The sample includes about 49,000 clones, roughly 84% of them seen just once. The sequences come from CD4+ or CD8+ T cells sorted from blood, collected in a trial of the OX40 agonist ivuxolimab. The receptor set was obtained from an adult with an advanced solid tumor such as melanoma, head and neck, liver or kidney cancer.

The V gene is TRBV29-1, the J gene TRBJ2-3; possibly TRBD2 for D (6 bases). The CDR3 is 17 amino acids. Trimming pared 1 base from V and 2 bases from J, leaving 19 bases between. Germline loops: CDR1 SQVTM, CDR2 ANQGSEA. The CDR3 reads CSVEARDSLSYTDTQYF. CDR3 nucleotide sequence: TGCAGCGTTGAAGCCCGGGACTCACTAAGCTACACAGATACGCAGTATTTT.

The chain has TRBV19 and TRBJ2-3; TRBD1 agrees at 8 bases. The germline V gene has CDR1 LNHDA and CDR2 SQIVND (reference sequence). Losses at the gene ends were 5 bases for V and 0 bases for J; bases not matched to a gene: 7. CDR3 length: 16 amino acids. CDR3 DNA sequence: TGTGCCAGTAGTCCTAGCCGGGACAGGAGCACAGATACGCAGTATTTT. This sequence encodes CASSPSRDRSTDTQYF. Full variable domain (outside the CDR3, taken from reference TRBV19 and TRBJ2-3): DGGITQSPKYLFRKEGQNVTLSCEQNLNHDAMYWYRQDPGQGLRLIYYSQIVNDFQKGDIAEGYSVSREKKESFPLTVTSAQKNPTAFYLCASSPSRDRSTDTQYFGPGTRLTVL.